A single sample gave rise to the 8 T cell receptor beta chains below, sequenced in a study of T cells after somatic rescue of genetic block. Clones were read by immunoSEQ multiplex PCR, and TCRdb kept only the in-frame ones, dropping some. The sample shows approximately 67,000 clones, around 92% of them seen only once. Material: peripheral blood mononuclear cells (PBMCs). These receptors all come from a man in his forties.

The V and J genes are TRBV6-1 and TRBJ1-1; D uncertain. With 1 base removed from V and 6 bases from J, the gap between germline ends came to 12 bases. The CDR3 runs to 14 residues. Germline V gives CDR1 MNHNS, CDR2 SASEGT. The CDR3 nucleotides are TGTGCCAGCAGTGAAGTGGTATGGGGTCCTGAAGCTTTCTTT. Its translation: CASSEVVWGPEAFF.

The chain recombines TRBV14 with TRBJ2-1, with 9 bases that match TRBD1. With V trimmed by 1 base and J by 3 bases, 10 bases remained unmatched. This CDR3 is built from 18 residues. The germline gives CDR1 SGHDN, CDR2 FVKESK. The CDR3 DNA sequence: TGTGCCAGCAGCCAAGGATCGACAGGGGGTGGCCTCTACAATGAGCAGTTCTTC. Translation: CASSQGSTGGGLYNEQFF. Together with reference TRBV14 and TRBJ2-1, the CDR3 gives the full variable domain: EAGVTQFPSHSVIEKGQTVTLRCDPISGHDNLYWYRRVMGKEIKFLLHFVKESKQDESGMPNNRFLAERTGGTYSTLKVQPAELEDSGVYFCASSQGSTGGGLYNEQFFGPGTRLTVL.

The genes are TRBV29-1 and TRBJ2-5; the D gene is possibly TRBD2 (5 bases). This CDR3 contains 14 residues. The germline V and J ends were trimmed by 3 bases and 5 bases, with 16 bases remaining between them. Germline CDR1 SQVTM, CDR2 ANQGSEA. The CDR3: CSVDSAPGYETQYF. The CDR3 bases are TGCAGCGTTGATTCGGCCCCGGGGTATGAGACCCAGTACTTC.

The chain links TRBV5-1 to TRBJ2-3; D is unresolved. This CDR3 comprises 15 residues. Germline loops: CDR1 SGHRS, CDR2 YFSETQ. V was trimmed by 0 bases and J by 2 bases, leaving 10 bases between them. CDR3 nucleotides: TGCGCCAGCAGCTTGGGGGCAAGAACCACAGATACGCAGTATTTT. It translates to CASSLGARTTDTQYF.

V gene TRBV15 combines with J gene TRBJ2-2, with 8 bases lining up with TRBD1. The CDR3 loop spans 17 amino acids. Germline trimming cut 5 bases from V and 1 base from J; bases unmatched to any gene: 9. Germline V gives CDR1 LNHNV, CDR2 YYDKDF (reference sequence). In nucleotides, the CDR3 is TGTGCCACCAGCGCCGACAGGGGTAGAATGAACACCGGGGAGCTGTTTTTT. Amino acids: CATSADRGRMNTGELFF.

The chain links TRBV10-3 to TRBJ2-5; tentative D call: TRBD1 (6 bases). The CDR3 length is 17 residues. Trimming removed 2 bases at V and 5 bases at J, with 21 bases between. From germline, CDR1 is ENHRY and CDR2 SYGVKD. CDR3 nucleotide sequence: TGTGCCATCAGTGAGCACCAGGCTCTACAGGGTATGGAGACCCAGTACTTC. It yields the protein CAISEHQALQGMETQYF.

The rearrangement links TRBV15 to TRBJ2-1; 8 bases match TRBD2. This CDR3 has 16 amino acids. The ends lost 6 bases at V and 5 bases at J; junction bases unmatched: 12. Germline CDR1 is LNHNV and CDR2 is YYDKDF (reference sequence). DNA of the CDR3: TGTGCCACCAGTCCGCCGGGGACTAGAGTTAACAATGAGCAGTTCTTC. Translating gives CATSPPGTRVNNEQFF.

This clone occurred once. The CDR3 bases are TGTGCCACCGGGACAGGGGGCGGAAAGTTCCCCAATGAGCAGTTCTTC. The encoded protein is CATGTGGGKFPNEQFF. The genes are TRBV15 and TRBJ2-1, with TRBD1 identical over 12 bases. Per the germline V gene, CDR1 is LNHNV and CDR2 is YYDKDF (reference sequence). This CDR3 has 16 residues. V lost 8 bases to trimming and J lost 6 bases; unmatched junction nucleotides: 11.